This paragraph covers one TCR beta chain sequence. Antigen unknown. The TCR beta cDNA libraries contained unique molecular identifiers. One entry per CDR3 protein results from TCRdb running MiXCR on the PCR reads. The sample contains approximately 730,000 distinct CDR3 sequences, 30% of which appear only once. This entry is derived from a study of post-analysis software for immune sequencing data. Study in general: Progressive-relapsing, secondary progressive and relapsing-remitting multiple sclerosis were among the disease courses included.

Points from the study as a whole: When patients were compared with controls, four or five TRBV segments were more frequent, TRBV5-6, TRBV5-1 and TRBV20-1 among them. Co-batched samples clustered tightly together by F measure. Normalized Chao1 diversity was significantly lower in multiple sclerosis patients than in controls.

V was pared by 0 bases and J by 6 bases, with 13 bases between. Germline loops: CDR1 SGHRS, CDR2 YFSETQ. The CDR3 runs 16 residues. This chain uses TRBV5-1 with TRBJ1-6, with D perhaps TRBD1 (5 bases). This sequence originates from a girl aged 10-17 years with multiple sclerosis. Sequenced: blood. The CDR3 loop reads CASSLDGDRLNSPLHF. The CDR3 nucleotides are TGCGCCAGCAGCTTGGATGGGGACCGTCTTAATTCACCCCTCCACTTT.